This TCR beta chain was recovered during a study of OX40 agonist ivuxolimab in advanced cancers. Notes on the study in general: Among some nonresponders, normalized T-cell clonal expansion was also low.

Exclusion of a patient followed from autoimmune disease history or systemic immunosuppression. Germline V gene sequence: CDR1 SGDLS, CDR2 YYNGEE. The CDR3 runs 13 residues. With 0 bases removed from V and 6 bases from J, the gap between germline ends came to 7 bases. Measured with immunoSEQ multiplex PCR; TCRdb has only the in-frame clones, and not every one. The sample holds fewer than 100,000 clones, 70% to 90% seen once. The table lists this clone with a count of one. Its antigen is not known. Sequences were derived from CD4+ or CD8+ T cells sorted from blood, sampled in a trial of the OX40 agonist ivuxolimab. The TCR originated in an adult with an advanced solid tumor such as melanoma, head and neck, liver or kidney cancer. The chain joins TRBV9 to TRBJ2-1, with a possible D match to TRBD1 (6 bases). The CDR3 is CASSVEGGNEQFF. In DNA, the CDR3 is TGTGCCAGCAGCGTAGAAGGGGGCAATGAGCAGTTCTTC.